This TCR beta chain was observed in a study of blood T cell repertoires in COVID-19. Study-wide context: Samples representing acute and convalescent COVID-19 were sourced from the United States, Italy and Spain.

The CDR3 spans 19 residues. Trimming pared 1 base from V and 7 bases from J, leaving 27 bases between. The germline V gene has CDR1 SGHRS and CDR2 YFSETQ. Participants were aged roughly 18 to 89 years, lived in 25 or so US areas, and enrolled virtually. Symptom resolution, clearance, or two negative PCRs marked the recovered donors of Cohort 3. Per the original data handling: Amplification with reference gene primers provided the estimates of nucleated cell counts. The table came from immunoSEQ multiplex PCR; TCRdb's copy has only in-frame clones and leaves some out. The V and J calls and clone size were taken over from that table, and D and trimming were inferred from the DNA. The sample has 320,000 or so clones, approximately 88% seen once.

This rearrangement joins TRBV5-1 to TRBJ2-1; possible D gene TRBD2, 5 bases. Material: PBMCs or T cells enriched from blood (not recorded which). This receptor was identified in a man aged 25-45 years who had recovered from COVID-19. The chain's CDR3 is CASSLTPRAVPLPFNEQFF. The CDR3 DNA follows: TGCGCCAGCAGCTTGACGCCCAGAGCGGTCCCCCTGCCTTTTAATGAGCAGTTCTTC.